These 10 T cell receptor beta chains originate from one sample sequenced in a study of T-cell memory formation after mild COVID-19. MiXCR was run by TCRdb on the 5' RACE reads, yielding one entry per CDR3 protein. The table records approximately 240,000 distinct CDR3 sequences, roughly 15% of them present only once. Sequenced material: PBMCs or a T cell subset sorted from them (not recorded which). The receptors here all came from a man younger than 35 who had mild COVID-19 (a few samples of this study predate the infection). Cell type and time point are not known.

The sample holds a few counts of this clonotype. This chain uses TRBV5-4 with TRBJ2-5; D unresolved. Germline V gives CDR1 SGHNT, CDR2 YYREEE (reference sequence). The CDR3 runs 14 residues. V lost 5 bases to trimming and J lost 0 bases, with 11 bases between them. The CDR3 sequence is CASRDPTDQETQYF. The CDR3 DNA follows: TGTGCCAGCAGAGACCCGACGGACCAAGAGACCCAGTACTTC.

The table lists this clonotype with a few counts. CDR3 sequence reads: CASSVDRGGEKLFF. CDR3 in DNA: TGTGCCAGCAGCGTAGACAGGGGAGGGGAAAAACTGTTTTTT. The chain couples TRBV7-2 to TRBJ1-4; 8 bases match TRBD1. Germline loops: CDR1 SGHTA, CDR2 FQGNSA. The V and J ends lost 5 bases and 8 bases, in that order; junction bases with no gene match: 7. This CDR3 is 14 amino acids long.

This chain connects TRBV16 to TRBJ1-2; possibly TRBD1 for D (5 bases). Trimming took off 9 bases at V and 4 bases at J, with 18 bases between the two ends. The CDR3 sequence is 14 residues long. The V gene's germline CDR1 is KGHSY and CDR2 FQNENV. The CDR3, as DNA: TGTGCCAGAAGCAAAGACCAGGGCCCCTATGGCTACACCTTC. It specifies CARSKDQGPYGYTF.

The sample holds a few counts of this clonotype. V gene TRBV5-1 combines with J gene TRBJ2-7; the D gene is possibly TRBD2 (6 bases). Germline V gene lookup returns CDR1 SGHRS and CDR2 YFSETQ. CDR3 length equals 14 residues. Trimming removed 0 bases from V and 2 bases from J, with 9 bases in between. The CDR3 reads CASSLAGGPYEQYF. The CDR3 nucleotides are TGCGCCAGCAGCTTGGCAGGAGGGCCCTACGAGCAGTACTTC.

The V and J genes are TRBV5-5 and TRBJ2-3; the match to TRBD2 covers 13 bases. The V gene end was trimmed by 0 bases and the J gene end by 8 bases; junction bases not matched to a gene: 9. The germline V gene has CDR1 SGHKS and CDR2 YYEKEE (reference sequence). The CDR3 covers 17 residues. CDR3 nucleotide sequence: TGTGCCAGCAGCTTGGCCCGACTAGCGGGGGGTGAGGGTACGCAGTATTTT. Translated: CASSLARLAGGEGTQYF.

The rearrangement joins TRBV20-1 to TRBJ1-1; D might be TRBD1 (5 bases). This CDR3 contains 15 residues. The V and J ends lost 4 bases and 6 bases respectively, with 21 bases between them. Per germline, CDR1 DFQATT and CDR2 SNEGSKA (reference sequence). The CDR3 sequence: CSAKPLEGHDSEAFF. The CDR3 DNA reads TGCAGTGCTAAACCTCTAGAAGGACACGATTCTGAAGCTTTCTTT.

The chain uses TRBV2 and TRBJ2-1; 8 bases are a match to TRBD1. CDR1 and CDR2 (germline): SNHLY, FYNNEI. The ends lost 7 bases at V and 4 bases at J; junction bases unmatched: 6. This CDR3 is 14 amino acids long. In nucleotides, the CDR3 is TGTGCCAGCACACAGGGGGTCCCTTACAATGAGCAGTTCTTC. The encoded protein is CASTQGVPYNEQFF.

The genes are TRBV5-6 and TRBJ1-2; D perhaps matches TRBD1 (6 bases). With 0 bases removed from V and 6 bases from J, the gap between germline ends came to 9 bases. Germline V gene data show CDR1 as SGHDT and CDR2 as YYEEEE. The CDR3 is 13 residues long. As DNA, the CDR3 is TGTGCCAGCAGCTTGGCCGGGGGCCATGGCTACACCTTC. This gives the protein CASSLAGGHGYTF.

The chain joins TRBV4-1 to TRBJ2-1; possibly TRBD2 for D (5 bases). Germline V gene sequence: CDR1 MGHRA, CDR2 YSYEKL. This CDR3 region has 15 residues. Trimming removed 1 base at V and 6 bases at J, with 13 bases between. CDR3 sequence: CASSQGRSLINEQFF. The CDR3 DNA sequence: TGCGCCAGCAGCCAAGGGAGGTCACTCATCAATGAGCAGTTCTTC.

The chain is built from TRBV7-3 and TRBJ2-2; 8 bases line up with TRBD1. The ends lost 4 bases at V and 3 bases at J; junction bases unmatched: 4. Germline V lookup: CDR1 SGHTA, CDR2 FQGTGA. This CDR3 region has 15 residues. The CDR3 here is CASSSTGAHTGELFF. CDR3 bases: TGTGCCAGCAGCTCGACAGGGGCACACACCGGGGAGCTGTTTTTT. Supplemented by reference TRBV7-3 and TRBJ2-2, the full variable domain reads GAGVSQTPSNKVTEKGKYVELRCDPISGHTALYWYRQSLGQGPEFLIYFQGTGAADDSGLPNDRFFAVRPEGSVSTLKIQRTERGDSAVYLCASSSTGAHTGELFFGEGSRLTVL.